Described below is a single TCR beta chain sequence and its context. Germline CDR1 LNHDA, CDR2 SQIVND (reference sequence). The CDR3 loop spans 11 amino acids. The V and J ends lost 11 bases and 5 bases respectively, with 12 bases between them. Repertoires were generated with immunoSEQ multiplex PCR, while TCRdb's copy carries only in-frame clones and drops some. The table records about 140,000 clones, more than 65% of them present only once. The sample originates from a study of blood T cell repertoires in COVID-19. In the study overall: The United States, Italy and Spain provided the acute and convalescent COVID-19 samples.

The chain combines TRBV19 with TRBJ1-2; D ambiguous. The TCR was taken from a human donor in a cohort sampled during active COVID-19. The specimen was peripheral blood. In DNA form, the CDR3 reads TGTGCCGTTTTCTTGCTATATGGCTACACCTTC. Its protein product is CAVFLLYGYTF.